This TCR beta chain stems from a study of blood T cell repertoires in COVID-19. Study overall: Some COVID-19 samples were acute and others convalescent; all came from the United States, Italy and Spain.

Libraries were prepared by immunoSEQ multiplex PCR; TCRdb keeps only in-frame clonotypes and omits some of them. The sample carries roughly 150,000 clones, less than 85% recorded once. After removal of 4 bases from V and 0 bases from J, the junction contained 4 bases not matched to a gene. Germline CDR1 SGHRS, CDR2 YFSETQ. The CDR3 length is 15 residues. Seattle participants joined during active infection and were tracked over time. This TCR was recovered from a woman aged 55-70 years with COVID-19, enrolled during active disease. Material: peripheral blood. The chain joins TRBV5-1 to TRBJ1-3, with 7 positions matching TRBD1. The CDR3 loop reads CASSQTGLSGNTIYF. The CDR3 region has the DNA TGCGCCAGCAGCCAGACAGGGCTCTCTGGAAACACCATATATTTT.